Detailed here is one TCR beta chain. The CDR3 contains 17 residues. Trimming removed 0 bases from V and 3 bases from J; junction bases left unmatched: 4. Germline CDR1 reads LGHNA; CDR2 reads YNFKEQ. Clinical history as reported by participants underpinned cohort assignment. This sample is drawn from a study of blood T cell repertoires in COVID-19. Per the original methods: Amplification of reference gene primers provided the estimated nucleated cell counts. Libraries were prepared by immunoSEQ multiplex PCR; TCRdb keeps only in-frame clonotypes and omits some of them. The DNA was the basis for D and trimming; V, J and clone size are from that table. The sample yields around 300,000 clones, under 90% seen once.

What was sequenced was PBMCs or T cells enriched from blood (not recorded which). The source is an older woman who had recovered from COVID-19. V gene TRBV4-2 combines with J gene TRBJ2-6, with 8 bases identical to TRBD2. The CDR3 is CASSQERGAVGANVLTF. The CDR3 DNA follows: TGTGCCAGCAGCCAAGAGCGGGGGGCCGTTGGGGCCAACGTCCTGACTTTC.